These 23 T cell receptor beta chains were all obtained from the same sample, sequenced in a study of CD4 and CD8 cells across lung adenocarcinoma regions (dated by TCRdb to the late 2010s). The method behind the library was PCR. Data came from a HiSeq X Ten. The public reads were run again by TCRdb, first through fastp at Q25 and then through MiXCR, and only productive beta chains were kept. Identical CDR3 proteins give one entry, which carries the most common genes and DNA. Recorded for this sample are fewer than 15,000 distinct CDR3 sequences; approximately 56% of them occurred a single time. The ten largest clones take up under 40% of the sample. The sequenced sample was CD8+ T cells from the margin of a lung tumor. This specimen's cell subset or site label, per the study, means: tumor margin region. These receptors were taken from a female donor with lung adenocarcinoma. The CD4 and CD8 labels of this study may be unreliable.

By share of the sample, this clonotype is medium-sized. This chain uses TRBV6-5 with TRBJ2-7; D could derive from TRBD1 or TRBD2 (5 bases each). Trimming removed 7 bases from V and 0 bases from J, with 22 bases in between. From germline, CDR1 is MNHEY and CDR2 SVGAGI. The CDR3 sequence is 17 residues long. As DNA, the CDR3 is TGTGCCAGCACCTCCCAAGGCGCAGGGACCTCCTCCTACGAGCAGTACTTC. Amino acid sequence: CASTSQGAGTSSYEQYF.

This clonotype is labeled medium-sized. The chain employs TRBV6-1 and TRBJ2-7, with TRBD1 matching over 8 bases. CDR1 and CDR2 (germline): MNHNS, SASEGT. This CDR3 has 13 amino acids. V lost 3 bases, J lost 3 bases, and 1 base stayed unmatched. CDR3 bases: TGTGCCAGCAGTGAGGACAGGGACTACGAGCAGTACTTC. Its translation is CASSEDRDYEQYF.

This chain links TRBV27 with TRBJ2-5, with 9 bases that match TRBD2. The end of the DNA is better explained by TRBJ2-7, so the J call may be wrong. CDR3 length equals 16 residues. Germline lookup yields CDR1 MNHEY and CDR2 SMNVEV (reference sequence). CDR3 sequence: CASSLRGAGGPSEQYV. The CDR3, as DNA: TGTGCCAGCAGTTTACGAGGCGCGGGAGGGCCCTCCGAGCAGTACGTC.

This clonotype has more than one count but fewer than ten. V usage is TRBV9 and J usage is TRBJ2-1; TRBD1 or TRBD2 may be the D gene (6 bases each). Germline loops: CDR1 SGDLS, CDR2 YYNGEE. Trimming removed 0 bases from V and 8 bases from J, with 15 bases in between. The CDR3 length is 15 residues. The CDR3 region is CASSVGVGGWDEQFF. CDR3 DNA: TGTGCCAGCAGCGTAGGAGTGGGGGGCTGGGATGAGCAGTTCTTC.

The rearrangement links TRBV6-5 to TRBJ1-4; maybe TRBD1 (6 bases). The CDR3 length is 15 residues. Trimming pared 2 bases from V and 7 bases from J, leaving 14 bases between. Per the germline V gene, CDR1 is MNHEY and CDR2 is SVGAGI. The DNA of the CDR3 is TGTGCCAGCAGTTACAGTTGGGGGGGCTCTGAAAAACTGTTTTTT. Amino acids: CASSYSWGGSEKLFF.

This clonotype was counted between two and nine times. The chain is built from TRBV12-3 or TRBV12-4 and TRBJ2-1; TRBD2 matches at 8 bases. The J call may be wrong; the DNA end is better matched by TRBJ2-5. This CDR3 comprises 13 residues. CDR3 residues: CASSPGLAETQYF. The CDR3, as DNA: TGTGCCAGCAGTCCTGGACTAGCTGAGACCCAGTACTTC.

This clonotype was recorded a few times. J is TRBJ2-1 and V is TRBV4-2, with a tentative D call TRBD1 (6 bases). Between the trimmed V and J ends, which lost 5 bases and 8 bases, there was a span of 10 bases. The germline gives CDR1 LGHNA, CDR2 YNFKEQ. The CDR3 consists of 12 residues. CDR3 nucleotide sequence: TGTGCCAGCAGCTTCAGGGGTGATGAGCAGTTCTTC. This gives the protein CASSFRGDEQFF.

This clonotype is a singleton in its sample. This chain links TRBV4-1 with TRBJ2-3; maybe TRBD2 (7 bases). The J call is uncertain, as TRBJ2-7 better fits the DNA end. The V gene's germline CDR1 is MGHRA and CDR2 YSYEKL. This CDR3 comprises 15 residues. The CDR3 nucleotides are TGCGGCAGGGGCCACGGGGGGAAAGGCCCAGAGACGCAGTACTTC. This codes for CGRGHGGKGPETQYF.

The genes are TRBV10-1 and TRBJ2-5, with a possible D match to TRBD2 (5 bases). The J call may be faulty, since TRBJ2-3 better matches the DNA end. The CDR3 has 14 amino acids. Germline V gene data show CDR1 as WNHNN and CDR2 as SYGVQD (reference sequence). The CDR3, as DNA: TGCGCGGGGAGTGGGGTCAGTGGCCAAGAGACGCAGTATTTT. It codes for CAGSGVSGQETQYF.

This clonotype has more than one count but fewer than ten. The chain links TRBV7-2 to TRBJ2-2, with 11 bases identical to TRBD2. The CDR3 has 15 residues. Germline-derived CDR1 and CDR2 are SGHTA and FQGNSA. V shed 10 bases and J 1 base; nucleotides not matched to a gene: 5. CDR3 DNA sequence: TGTGCCAAAAAAGGGACTAGCGGGAACACCGGGGAGCTGTTTTTT. Its protein product is CAKKGTSGNTGELFF.

A few counts support this clonotype. V and J are TRBV24-1 and TRBJ1-1, with a tentative D call TRBD1 (5 bases). The CDR3 runs to 13 residues. Trimming shortened V by 12 bases and J by 6 bases, and 19 bases separated the two germline ends. Germline-derived CDR1 and CDR2 are KGHDR and SFDVKD. This CDR3 is CADGARVVSEAFF. DNA for the CDR3: TGTGCCGACGGGGCAAGGGTTGTCTCTGAAGCTTTCTTT.

CDR3 DNA sequence: TGCGCCAGCAGTGAGTACCTAGCGGGAGGCAATGAGCAGTTCTTC. It encodes CASSEYLAGGNEQFF. V and J are TRBV10-1 and TRBJ2-1, with 11 bases fitting TRBD2. The CDR3 is 15 residues long. After removal of 1 base from V and 6 bases from J, the junction contained 2 bases not matched to a gene. Looked up from germline, CDR1 is WNHNN and CDR2 is SYGVQD (reference sequence).

The chain combines TRBV27 with TRBJ2-1, with D uncertain. The end of the DNA aligns better with TRBJ2-7, so the J call may be wrong. This CDR3 comprises 11 residues. Per the germline V gene, CDR1 is MNHEY and CDR2 is SMNVEV (reference sequence). The CDR3 DNA sequence: TGTGCCAGCCGTTACGGGTACGAGCAGTACTTC. Translated, it gives CASRYGYEQYF.

This clonotype showed up just a few times. The chain couples TRBV10-3 to TRBJ2-1, with 10 bases identical to TRBD1. The CDR3 extends over 16 amino acids. CDR1 and CDR2 (germline): ENHRY, SYGVKD. V trimming: 6 bases; J trimming: 7 bases; junction bases outside the gene matches: 12. CDR3 DNA: TGTGCCATCAGAGGGACAGGGGAAATGCGGGGGAATGAGCAGTTCTTC. Translated: CAIRGTGEMRGNEQFF.

The chain recombines TRBV10-2 with TRBJ2-5; 9 nucleotides line up with TRBD2. The last part of the DNA fits TRBJ2-7 better; the J call may be wrong. The CDR3 runs to 14 residues. Germline V gene sequence: CDR1 WSHSY, CDR2 SAAADI. The CDR3 protein is CASGSGGAVNEQYF. DNA for the CDR3: TGCGCCAGCGGTAGCGGGGGAGCAGTGAACGAGCAGTACTTC.

The chain links TRBV11-2 to TRBJ2-1; a weak D match, TRBD1 (6 bases). The CDR3 consists of 14 residues. V lost 5 bases and J 8 bases, leaving 16 bases between the germline ends. The V gene's germline CDR1 is SGHAT and CDR2 FQNNGV. The CDR3 DNA sequence: TGTGCCAGCAGCCCCGGGACATTTAAGGATGAGCAGTTCTTC. As protein: CASSPGTFKDEQFF.

Details on this clonotype: A read error may account for a junction end that differs from germline. The rearrangement uses TRBV6-1 and TRBJ2-5; a possible D gene is TRBD1 (7 bases). CDR3 length equals 14 residues. Germline CDR1 and CDR2: MNHNS and SASEGT. CDR3 amino acids: CASQGGGAKDTQYF. In DNA, the CDR3 is TGTGCCAGTCAGGGGGGCGGTGCCAAAGACACCCAGTACTTC.

The rearrangement links TRBV27 to TRBJ2-1; 7 nucleotides match TRBD1. CDR1 MNHEY and CDR2 SMNVEV come from the germline V gene (reference sequence). The CDR3 runs to 15 residues. The trim removed 7 bases at V and 7 bases at J, leaving 13 bases unmatched. The CDR3 loop is CASTTYRDSRNEQFF. Written as DNA, the CDR3 is TGTGCCAGCACCACATACCGGGACAGTCGTAATGAGCAGTTCTTC.

This clonotype is deemed medium-sized (0.01 to 0.1%). The rearrangement joins TRBV6-5 to TRBJ2-5; 7 nucleotides match TRBD1. Germline CDR1 is MNHEY and CDR2 is SVGAGI. V dropped 2 bases and J dropped 2; count of bases not matched to a gene: 11. The CDR3 runs to 17 residues. The CDR3 sequence: CASSYQGGTAKQETQYF. In nucleotides, the CDR3 is TGTGCCAGCAGTTACCAAGGTGGGACAGCAAAACAAGAGACCCAGTACTTC.

About this clonotype: At one end the junction does not follow the germline gene, possibly because of a read error. V is TRBV6-4 and J is TRBJ2-4; the D gene could be TRBD1 or TRBD2 (5 bases each). The CDR3 runs 15 residues. The germline CDR1 and CDR2 sequences are MRHNA and SNTAGT. CDR3 coding DNA: TGTGGCAGCAGCTCGGGGTCGTGGGGCAAAGACATGCAGTACTTC. Translation gives CGSSSGSWGKDMQYF.

Points on this clonotype: At one of its ends the junction is not consistent with the germline gene, which may arise from a read error. The rearrangement joins TRBV25-1 to TRBJ2-3; perhaps D is TRBD1 or TRBD2 (6 bases each). Germline V gene lookup returns CDR1 MGHDK and CDR2 SYGVNS. The CDR3 runs 16 residues. The CDR3 coding sequence is TGTGCCAGCGCTGGATACGGGGGCCAGGGCCCAGATACGCAGTACTTT. Its protein product is CASAGYGGQGPDTQYF.

The chain uses TRBV15 and TRBJ2-1, with 12 nucleotides matching TRBD2. There are 16 residues in the CDR3. V lost 0 bases and J lost 8; bases outside the gene matches: 5. From germline, CDR1 is LNHNV and CDR2 YYDKDF (reference sequence). CDR3 bases: TGTGCCACCAGCAGAGATCCTAGCGGGGGGGCGGATGAGCAGTTCTTC. It codes for CATSRDPSGGADEQFF.

The V and J genes are TRBV7-6 and TRBJ2-3; D is possibly TRBD2 (7 bases). The end of the DNA aligns better with TRBJ2-5, so the J call may be wrong. This CDR3 contains 16 residues. Germline CDR1 reads SGHVS; CDR2 reads FNYEAQ. CDR3 protein: CASRGGGGADTDTQYF. In DNA form, the CDR3 reads TGTGCCAGCAGGGGTGGGGGGGGGGCCGACACAGATACCCAGTACTTC.